The clone carrying this T cell receptor beta chain was observed at least ten times. The target antigen is unknown. These data are taken from a study of T-cell reconstitution after alpha-beta-depleted transplantation in children. Regarding the study as a whole: Two months or so post-transplant, alpha-beta T cells reportedly derived from several hundred expanded graft clones. Fresh T-cell production supplied most of the T-cell counts and diversity seen one year after transplant. There were some patients whose high TCRbeta diversity at day 60 came from surviving recipient T cells and thymic progenitors.

Unique molecular identifiers were incorporated into the prepared TCRbeta library. TCRdb reanalysed the PCR reads using MiXCR and keeps one entry per CDR3 protein. Of some 200,000 distinct CDR3 sequences listed, about 6% are singletons. The CDR3 consists of 12 residues. The ends were cut back, 4 bases at V and 4 bases at J, with 11 bases in the middle. Germline V gene lookup returns CDR1 SQVTM and CDR2 ANQGSEA. The clonotype comes from a girl younger than two with combined immunodeficiency, due to receive a stem cell transplant. The sequencing used PBMCs, collected before TCRalphabeta/CD19-depleted stem cell transplant. This chain connects TRBV29-1 to TRBJ2-7; no reliable D call. For the CDR3, the DNA is TGCAGCGTTGTAATAGGCTGGTACGAGCAGTACTTC. Translation: CSVVIGWYEQYF.